These 4 T cell receptor beta chains came from one sample sequenced in a study of T-cell reconstitution after alpha-beta-depleted transplantation in children. The library targeted TCRbeta and was prepared with unique molecular identifiers. TCRdb itself ran the PCR reads through MiXCR, one entry per CDR3 protein. This sample has tens of thousands of distinct CDR3 sequences, with under 6% found just once. The sample in question was PBMCs, mostly from graft donor cells, obtained 60 days after TCRalphabeta/CD19-depleted stem cell transplant. The receptors come from a female patient aged 2-15 years who had a stem cell transplant for aplastic anemia, so the T cells may come from the graft donor.

This clonotype was recorded many times. V is TRBV29-1 and J is TRBJ1-2; no reliable D call. Trimming removed 8 bases at V and 0 bases at J, with 13 bases between. The CDR3 runs 13 residues. In germline, CDR1 is SQVTM, CDR2 ANQGSEA. DNA of the CDR3: TGCAGCTCTTCGGGTATTTCTAACTATGGCTACACCTTC. This codes for CSSSGISNYGYTF.

This clonotype has ten or more counts. The germline gene is not matched at one end of the junction; a read error may be the cause. V usage is TRBV20-1 and J usage is TRBJ2-1, with TRBD1 matching 9 bases. The germline V gene has CDR1 DFQATT and CDR2 SNEGSKA (reference sequence). The CDR3 loop spans 15 amino acids. Written as DNA, the CDR3 is TGCAGTGTTAGAACCGGGACAGGGCCTTACAATGAGCAGTTCTTC. Translating gives CSVRTGTGPYNEQFF.

A few counts support this clonotype. The rearrangement joins TRBV2 to TRBJ2-1; D might be TRBD2 (5 bases). The germline V and J ends were trimmed by 6 bases and 0 bases, with 12 bases remaining between them. This CDR3 has 15 residues. Per germline, CDR1 SNHLY and CDR2 FYNNEI. CDR3 nucleotide sequence: TGTGCCAGCAGCTATGTAGGGAGCTCCTACAATGAGCAGTTCTTC. Encoded protein: CASSYVGSSYNEQFF.

This clonotype appeared many times. The rearrangement links TRBV20-1 to TRBJ2-5; 9 bases match TRBD2. There are 15 residues in the CDR3. Trimming took 3 bases from V and 5 from J; bases not matched to a gene: 10. Germline-derived CDR1 and CDR2 are DFQATT and SNEGSKA (reference sequence). CDR3 nucleotide sequence: TGCAGTGCTAGCTTGGGTAGCGGGAGTTATGAGACCCAGTACTTC. Amino acids: CSASLGSGSYETQYF.